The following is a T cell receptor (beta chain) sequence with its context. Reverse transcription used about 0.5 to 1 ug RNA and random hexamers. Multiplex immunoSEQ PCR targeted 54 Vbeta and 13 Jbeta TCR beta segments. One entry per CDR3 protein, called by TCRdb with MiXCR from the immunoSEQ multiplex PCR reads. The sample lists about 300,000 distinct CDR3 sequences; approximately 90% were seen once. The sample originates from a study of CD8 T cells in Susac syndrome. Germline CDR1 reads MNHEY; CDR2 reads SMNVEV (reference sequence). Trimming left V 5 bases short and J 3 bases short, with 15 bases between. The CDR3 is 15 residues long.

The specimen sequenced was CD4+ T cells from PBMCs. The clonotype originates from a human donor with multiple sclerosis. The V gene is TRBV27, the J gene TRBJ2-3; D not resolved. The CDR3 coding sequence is TGTGCCAGCAGTCCCCGAAGGGATTTAACAGATACGCAGTATTTT. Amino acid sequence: CASSPRRDLTDTQYF.